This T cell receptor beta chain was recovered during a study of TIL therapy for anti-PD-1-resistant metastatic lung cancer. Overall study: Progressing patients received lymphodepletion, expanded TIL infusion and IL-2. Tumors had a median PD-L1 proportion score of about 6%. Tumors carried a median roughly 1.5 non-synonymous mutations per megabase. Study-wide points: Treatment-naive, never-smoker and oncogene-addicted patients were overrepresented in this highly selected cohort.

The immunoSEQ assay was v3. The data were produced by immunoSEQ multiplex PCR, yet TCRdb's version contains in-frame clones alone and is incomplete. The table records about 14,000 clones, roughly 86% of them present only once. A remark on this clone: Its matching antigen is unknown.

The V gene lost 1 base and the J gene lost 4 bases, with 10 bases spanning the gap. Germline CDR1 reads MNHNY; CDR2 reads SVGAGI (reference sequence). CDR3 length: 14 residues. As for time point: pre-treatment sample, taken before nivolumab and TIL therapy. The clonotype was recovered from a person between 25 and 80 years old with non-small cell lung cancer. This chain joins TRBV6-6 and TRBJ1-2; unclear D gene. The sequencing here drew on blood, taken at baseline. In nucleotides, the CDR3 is TGTGCCAGCAGTTACTTAAGGGATACCTATGGCTACACCTTC. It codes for CASSYLRDTYGYTF.